The clone carrying this T cell receptor beta chain was counted only a few times. What it recognizes is unknown. CDR3 size: 13 residues. Germline values: CDR1 MNHNS, CDR2 SASEGT. The J segment lost 7 bases and the V segment lost 6 bases, leaving 4 bases of the junction unmatched. These data are taken from a study of cytomegalovirus exposure and HLA in healthy donors. Study-level results: A later analysis associated under 20,000 TCR beta sequences with HLA alleles at a 0.05 false discovery rate.

In the PCR, 60 Vbeta and 13 Jbeta primers were used. This table comes from immunoSEQ multiplex PCR, and its TCRdb copy is limited to in-frame clones, with some not included. The profile shows 150,000 to 200,000 clones, around 76% of them singletons. The clonotype originates from a middle-aged woman in good health and CMV-seronegative. The J gene is TRBJ1-2, the V gene TRBV6-1; 11 bases agree with TRBD1. The sample consisted of PBMCs. Here the CDR3 DNA reads TGTGCCAGCAGGGACAGGGGGCAAGGTGGCTACACCTTC. Residues: CASRDRGQGGYTF.